This T cell receptor (beta chain) came from a study of blood T cell repertoires in COVID-19. Study background: Sources were T cells, B-cell-depleted T cells, or PBMCs; the material itself was cDNA or gDNA.

V was clipped by 0 bases and J by 0 bases, with 9 bases between them. Germline V gene sequence: CDR1 LGHNA, CDR2 YSLEER. The CDR3 runs to 15 residues. Original handling: Estimation of nucleated cell counts relied on the amplification of reference gene primers. Repertoires were generated with immunoSEQ multiplex PCR, while TCRdb's copy carries only in-frame clones and drops some. V and J calls and clone size follow that table, whereas D and trimming were derived from the DNA. Here the sample spans more than 50,000 clones, about four fifths being singletons. Sequences were obtained from peripheral blood. The V gene is TRBV4-3, the J gene TRBJ2-7, with D possibly being TRBD1 (5 bases). The clonotype was recovered from a human donor in a cohort sampled during active COVID-19. CDR3 sequence reads: CASSQEYRSSYEQYF. DNA for the CDR3: TGCGCCAGCAGCCAAGAGTACAGGAGCTCCTACGAGCAGTACTTC.